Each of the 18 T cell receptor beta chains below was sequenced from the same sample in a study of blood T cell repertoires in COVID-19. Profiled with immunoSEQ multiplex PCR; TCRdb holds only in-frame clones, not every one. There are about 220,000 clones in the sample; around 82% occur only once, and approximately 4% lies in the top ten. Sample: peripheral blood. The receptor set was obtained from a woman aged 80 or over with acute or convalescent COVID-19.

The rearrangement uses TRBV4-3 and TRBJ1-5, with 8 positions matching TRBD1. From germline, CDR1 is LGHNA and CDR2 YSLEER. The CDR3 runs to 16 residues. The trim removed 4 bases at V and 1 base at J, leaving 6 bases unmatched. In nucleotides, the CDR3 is TGCGCCAGCAGCCGAACACACAGGGGGAGCAATCAGCCCCAGCATTTT. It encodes CASSRTHRGSNQPQHF.

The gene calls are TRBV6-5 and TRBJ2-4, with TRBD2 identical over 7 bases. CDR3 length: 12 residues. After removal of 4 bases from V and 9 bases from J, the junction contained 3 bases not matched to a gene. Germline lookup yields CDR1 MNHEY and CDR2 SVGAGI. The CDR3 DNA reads TGTGCCAGCAGTTCCAGGGAGGGCATTCAGTACTTC. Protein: CASSSREGIQYF.

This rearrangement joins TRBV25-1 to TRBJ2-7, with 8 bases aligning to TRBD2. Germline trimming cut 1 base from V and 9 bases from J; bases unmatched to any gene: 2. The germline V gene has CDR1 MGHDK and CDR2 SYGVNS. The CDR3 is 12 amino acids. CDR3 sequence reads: CASSEWAGGQYF. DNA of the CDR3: TGTGCCAGCAGTGAATGGGCGGGGGGGCAGTACTTC.

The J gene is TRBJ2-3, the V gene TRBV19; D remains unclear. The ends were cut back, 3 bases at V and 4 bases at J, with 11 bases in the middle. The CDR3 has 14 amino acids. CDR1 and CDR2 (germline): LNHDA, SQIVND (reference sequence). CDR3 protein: CASSMGSRADTQYF. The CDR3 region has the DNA TGTGCCAGTAGTATGGGTAGCCGAGCAGATACGCAGTATTTT.

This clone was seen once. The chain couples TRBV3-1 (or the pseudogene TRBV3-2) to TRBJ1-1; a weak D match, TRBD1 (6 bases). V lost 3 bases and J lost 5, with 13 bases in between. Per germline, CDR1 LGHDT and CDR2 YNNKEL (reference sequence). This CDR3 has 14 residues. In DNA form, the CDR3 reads TGTGCCAGCAGCCAGTGGGAGGGGGTTACTGAAGCTTTCTTT. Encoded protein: CASSQWEGVTEAFF.

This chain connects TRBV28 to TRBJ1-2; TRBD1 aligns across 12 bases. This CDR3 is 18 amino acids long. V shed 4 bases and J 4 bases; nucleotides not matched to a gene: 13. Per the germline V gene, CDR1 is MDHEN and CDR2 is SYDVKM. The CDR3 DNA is TGTGCCAGCAGTTCGGCGGCCGGGACAGGGGGCTGGGGCTATGGCTACACCTTC. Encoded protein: CASSSAAGTGGWGYGYTF.

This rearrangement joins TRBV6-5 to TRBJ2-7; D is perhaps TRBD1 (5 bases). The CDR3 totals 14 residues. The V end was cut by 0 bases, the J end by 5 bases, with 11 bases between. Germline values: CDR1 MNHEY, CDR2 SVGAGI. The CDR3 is CASSYSGRAHEQYF. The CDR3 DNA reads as TGTGCCAGCAGTTACTCTGGCAGGGCCCACGAGCAGTACTTC.

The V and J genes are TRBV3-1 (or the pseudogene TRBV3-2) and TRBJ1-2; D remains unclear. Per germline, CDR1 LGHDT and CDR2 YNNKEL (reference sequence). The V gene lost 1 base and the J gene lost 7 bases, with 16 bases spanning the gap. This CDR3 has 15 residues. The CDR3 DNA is TGTGCCAGCAGCCAAGTAGTGGGCATAGGCGCTGGCTACACCTTC. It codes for CASSQVVGIGAGYTF.

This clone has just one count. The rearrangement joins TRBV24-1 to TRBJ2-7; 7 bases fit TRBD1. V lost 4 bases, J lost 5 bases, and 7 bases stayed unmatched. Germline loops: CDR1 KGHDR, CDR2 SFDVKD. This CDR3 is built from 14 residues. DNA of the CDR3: TGTGCCACCAGTGAAACAGGGGTCGATCACGAGCAGTACTTC. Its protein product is CATSETGVDHEQYF.

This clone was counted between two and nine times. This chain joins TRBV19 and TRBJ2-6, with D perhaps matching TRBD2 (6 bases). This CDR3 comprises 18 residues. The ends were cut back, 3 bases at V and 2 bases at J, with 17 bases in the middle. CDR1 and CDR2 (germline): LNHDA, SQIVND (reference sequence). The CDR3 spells CASSIPAGDLAGANVLTF. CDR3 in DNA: TGTGCCAGTAGTATCCCTGCTGGGGACTTGGCTGGGGCCAACGTCCTGACTTTC.

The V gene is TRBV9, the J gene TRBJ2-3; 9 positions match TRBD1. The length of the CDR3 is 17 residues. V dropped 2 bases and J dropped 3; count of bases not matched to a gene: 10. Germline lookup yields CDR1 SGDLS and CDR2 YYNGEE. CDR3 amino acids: CASSVASGTGSTDTQYF. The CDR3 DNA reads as TGTGCCAGCAGCGTGGCATCCGGGACAGGGTCGACAGATACGCAGTATTTT.

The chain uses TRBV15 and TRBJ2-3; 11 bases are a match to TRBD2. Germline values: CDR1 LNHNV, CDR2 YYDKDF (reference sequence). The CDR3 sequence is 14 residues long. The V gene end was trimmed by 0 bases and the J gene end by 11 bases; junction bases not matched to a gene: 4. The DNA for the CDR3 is TGTGCCACCAGCAGAGAACGGCTAGCGGGGGGGCAGTATTTT. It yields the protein CATSRERLAGGQYF.

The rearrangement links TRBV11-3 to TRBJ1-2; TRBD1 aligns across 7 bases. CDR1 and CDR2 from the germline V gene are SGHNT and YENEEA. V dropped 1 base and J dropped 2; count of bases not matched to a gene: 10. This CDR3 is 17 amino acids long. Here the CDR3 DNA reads TGTGCCAGCAGCTTAGGGGGTTTCACGGGACAGAACTATGGCTACACCTTC. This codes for CASSLGGFTGQNYGYTF. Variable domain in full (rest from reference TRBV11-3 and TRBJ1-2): EAGVVQSPRYKIIEKKQPVAFWCNPISGHNTLYWYLQNLGQGPELLIRYENEEAVDDSQLPKDRFSAERLKGVDSTLKIQPAELGDSAVYLCASSLGGFTGQNYGYTFGSGTRLTVV.

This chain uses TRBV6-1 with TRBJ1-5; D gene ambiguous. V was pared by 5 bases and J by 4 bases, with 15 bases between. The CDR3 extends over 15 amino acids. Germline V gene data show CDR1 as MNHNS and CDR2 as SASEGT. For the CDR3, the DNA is TGTGCCAGCAGTTTGACCGGGGAGATTAATCAGCCCCAGCATTTT. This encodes CASSLTGEINQPQHF.

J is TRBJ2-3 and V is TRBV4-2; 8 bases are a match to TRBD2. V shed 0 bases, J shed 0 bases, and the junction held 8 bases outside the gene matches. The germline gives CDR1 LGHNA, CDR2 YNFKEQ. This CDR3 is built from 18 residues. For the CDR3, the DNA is TGTGCCAGCAGCCAAGACCCAGCGCGGGGGGAAAGCACAGATACGCAGTATTTT. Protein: CASSQDPARGESTDTQYF.

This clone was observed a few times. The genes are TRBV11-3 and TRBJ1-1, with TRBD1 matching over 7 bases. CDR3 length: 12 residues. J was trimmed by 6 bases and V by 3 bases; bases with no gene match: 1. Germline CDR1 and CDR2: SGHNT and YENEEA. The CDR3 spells CASSFGTAEAFF. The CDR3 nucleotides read TGTGCCAGCAGCTTTGGGACAGCTGAAGCTTTCTTT.

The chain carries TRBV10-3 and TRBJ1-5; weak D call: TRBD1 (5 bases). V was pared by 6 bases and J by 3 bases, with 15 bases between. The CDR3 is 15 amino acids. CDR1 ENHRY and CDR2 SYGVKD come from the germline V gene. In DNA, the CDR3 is TGTGCCATCAGCAGCCACCGGGACTCCAATCAGCCCCAGCATTTT. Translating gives CAISSHRDSNQPQHF.

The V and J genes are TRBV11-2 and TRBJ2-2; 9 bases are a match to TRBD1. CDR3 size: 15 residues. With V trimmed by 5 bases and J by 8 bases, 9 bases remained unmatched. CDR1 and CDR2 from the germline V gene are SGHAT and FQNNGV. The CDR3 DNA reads TGTGCCAGCAGCACCCGGGACAGGGATCAGGGGGAGCTGTTTTTT. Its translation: CASSTRDRDQGELFF.